The clone carrying this T cell receptor beta chain has only a few counts. The sample originates from a study of technical replicates of blood from a handful of donors. Measured with immunoSEQ multiplex PCR; TCRdb has only the in-frame clones, and not every one. The repertoire holds 14,000 or so clones, with 70% to 90% as singletons. The CDR3 consists of 15 residues. Germline V CDR1 and CDR2: LNHDA, SQIVND (reference sequence). With 8 bases removed from V and 5 bases from J, the gap between germline ends came to 19 bases. This receptor was taken from a human donor in good health. Sequencing used PBMCs. V gene TRBV19 combines with J gene TRBJ1-5; D is uncertain. The DNA for the CDR3 is TGTGCCAGTGGCCGGAGCGGGGAGAACGATCAGCCCCAGCATTTT. This gives the protein CASGRSGENDQPQHF.